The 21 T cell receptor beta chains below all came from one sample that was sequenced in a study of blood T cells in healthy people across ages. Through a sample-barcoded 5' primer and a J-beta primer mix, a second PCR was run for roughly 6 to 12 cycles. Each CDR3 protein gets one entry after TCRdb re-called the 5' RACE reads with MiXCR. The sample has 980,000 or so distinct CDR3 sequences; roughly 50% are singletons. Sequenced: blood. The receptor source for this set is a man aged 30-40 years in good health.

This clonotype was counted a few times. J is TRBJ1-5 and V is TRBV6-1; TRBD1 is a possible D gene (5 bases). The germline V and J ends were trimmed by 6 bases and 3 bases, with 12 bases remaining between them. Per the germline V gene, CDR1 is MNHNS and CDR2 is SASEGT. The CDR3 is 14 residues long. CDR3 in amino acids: CASRPQGFNQPQHF. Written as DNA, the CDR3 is TGTGCCAGCAGACCTCAGGGTTTCAATCAGCCCCAGCATTTT.

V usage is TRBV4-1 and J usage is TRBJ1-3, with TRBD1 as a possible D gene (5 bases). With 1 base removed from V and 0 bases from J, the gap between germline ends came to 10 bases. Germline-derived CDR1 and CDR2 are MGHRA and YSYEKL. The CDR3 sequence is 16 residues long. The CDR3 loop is CASSQGRGLSGNTIYF. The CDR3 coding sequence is TGCGCCAGCAGCCAAGGGAGGGGACTCTCTGGAAACACCATATATTTT.

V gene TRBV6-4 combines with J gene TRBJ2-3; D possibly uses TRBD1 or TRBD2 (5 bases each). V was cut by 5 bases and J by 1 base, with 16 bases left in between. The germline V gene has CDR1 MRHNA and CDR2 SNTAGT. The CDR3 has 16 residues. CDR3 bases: TGTGCCAGCAGTCCTTTCCGGGACGCGGGCACAGATACGCAGTATTTT. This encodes CASSPFRDAGTDTQYF.

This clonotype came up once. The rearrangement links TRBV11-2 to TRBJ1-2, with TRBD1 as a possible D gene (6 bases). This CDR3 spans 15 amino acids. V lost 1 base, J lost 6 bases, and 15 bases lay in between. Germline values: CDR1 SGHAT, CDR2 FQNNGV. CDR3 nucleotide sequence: TGTGCCAGCAGCTTAGGGGCAGGGGTTCTGCATGGCTACACCTTC. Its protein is CASSLGAGVLHGYTF. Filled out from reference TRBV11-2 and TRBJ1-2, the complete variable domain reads EAGVAQSPRYKIIEKRQSVAFWCNPISGHATLYWYQQILGQGPKLLIQFQNNGVVDDSQLPKDRFSAERLKGVDSTLKIQPAKLEDSAVYLCASSLGAGVLHGYTFGSGTRLTVV.

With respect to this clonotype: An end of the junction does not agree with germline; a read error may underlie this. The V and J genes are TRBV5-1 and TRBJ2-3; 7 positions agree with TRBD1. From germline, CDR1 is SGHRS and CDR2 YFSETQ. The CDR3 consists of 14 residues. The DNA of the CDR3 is TGCGCCAGCAGTATACAGGGGAGCACAGATACGCAGTGTTTT. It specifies CASSIQGSTDTQCF.

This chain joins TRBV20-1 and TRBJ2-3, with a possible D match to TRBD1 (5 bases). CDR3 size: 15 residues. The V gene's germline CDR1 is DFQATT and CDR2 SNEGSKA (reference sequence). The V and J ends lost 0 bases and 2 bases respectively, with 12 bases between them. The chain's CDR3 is CSARDPGWNTDTQYF. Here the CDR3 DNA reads TGCAGTGCTAGAGATCCAGGGTGGAACACAGATACGCAGTATTTT.

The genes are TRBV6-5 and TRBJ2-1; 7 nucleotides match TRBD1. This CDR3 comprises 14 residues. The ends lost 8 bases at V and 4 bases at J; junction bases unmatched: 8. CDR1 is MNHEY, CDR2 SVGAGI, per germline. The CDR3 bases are TGTGCCAGCTTTATGACAGGGCGGTACAATGAGCAGTTCTTC. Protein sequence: CASFMTGRYNEQFF.

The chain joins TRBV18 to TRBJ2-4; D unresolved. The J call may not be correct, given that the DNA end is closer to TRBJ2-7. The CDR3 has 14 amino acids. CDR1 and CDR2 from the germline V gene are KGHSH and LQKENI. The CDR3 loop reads CASSPTGLADEQYF. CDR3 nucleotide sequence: TGTGCCAGCTCACCTACCGGCCTGGCCGACGAGCAGTACTTC.

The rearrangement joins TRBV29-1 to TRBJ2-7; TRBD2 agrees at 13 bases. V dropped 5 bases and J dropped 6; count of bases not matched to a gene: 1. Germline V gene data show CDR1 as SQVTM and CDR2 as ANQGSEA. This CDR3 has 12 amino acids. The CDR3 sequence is CSVRTSGSEQYF. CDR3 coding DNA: TGCAGCGTTCGGACTAGCGGGAGCGAGCAGTACTTC.

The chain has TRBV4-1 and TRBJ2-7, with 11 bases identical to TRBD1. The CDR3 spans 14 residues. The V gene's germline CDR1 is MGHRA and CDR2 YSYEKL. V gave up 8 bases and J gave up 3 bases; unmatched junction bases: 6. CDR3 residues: CASGAGTGGYEQYF. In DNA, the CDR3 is TGCGCCAGCGGCGCCGGGACAGGGGGCTACGAGCAGTACTTC.

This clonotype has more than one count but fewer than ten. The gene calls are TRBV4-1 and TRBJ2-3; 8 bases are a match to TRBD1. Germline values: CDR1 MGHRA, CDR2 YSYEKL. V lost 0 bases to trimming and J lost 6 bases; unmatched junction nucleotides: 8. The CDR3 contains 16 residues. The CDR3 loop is CASSQDRAGGRDTQYF. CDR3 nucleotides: TGCGCCAGCAGCCAAGATAGAGCAGGGGGCAGGGATACGCAGTATTTT.

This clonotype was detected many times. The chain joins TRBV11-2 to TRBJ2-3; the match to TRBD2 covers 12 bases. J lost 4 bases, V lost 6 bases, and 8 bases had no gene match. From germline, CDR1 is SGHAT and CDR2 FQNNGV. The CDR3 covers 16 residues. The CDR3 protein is CASRKTSGGFADTQYF. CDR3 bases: TGTGCCAGCAGGAAGACTAGCGGGGGATTCGCAGATACGCAGTATTTT.

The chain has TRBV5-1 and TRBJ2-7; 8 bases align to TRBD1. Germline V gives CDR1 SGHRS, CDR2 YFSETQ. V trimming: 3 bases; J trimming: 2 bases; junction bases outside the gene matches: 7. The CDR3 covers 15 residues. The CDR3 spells CASSSLDRATYEQYF. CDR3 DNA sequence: TGCGCCAGCAGCTCTTTGGACAGGGCGACCTACGAGCAGTACTTC.

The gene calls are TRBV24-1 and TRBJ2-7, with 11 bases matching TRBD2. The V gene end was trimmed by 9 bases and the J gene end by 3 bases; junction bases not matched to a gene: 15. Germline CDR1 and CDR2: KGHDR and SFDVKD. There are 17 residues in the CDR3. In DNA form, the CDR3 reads TGTGCCACCCGGAAGCCCTTAACTAGCGGGAGTTACTACGAGCAGTACTTC. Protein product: CATRKPLTSGSYYEQYF.

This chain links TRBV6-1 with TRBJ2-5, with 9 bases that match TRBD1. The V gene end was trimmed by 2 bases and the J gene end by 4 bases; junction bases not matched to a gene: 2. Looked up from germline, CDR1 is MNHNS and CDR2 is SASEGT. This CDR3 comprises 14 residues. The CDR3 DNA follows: TGTGCCAGCAGTGAATGGGACAGGGCAGAGACCCAGTACTTC. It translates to CASSEWDRAETQYF.

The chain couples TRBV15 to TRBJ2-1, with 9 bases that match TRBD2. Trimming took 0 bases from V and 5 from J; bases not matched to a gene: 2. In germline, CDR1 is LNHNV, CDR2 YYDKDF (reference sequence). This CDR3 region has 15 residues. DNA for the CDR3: TGTGCCACCAGCAGAGATACTAGCGGGCACAATGAGCAGTTCTTC. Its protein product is CATSRDTSGHNEQFF.

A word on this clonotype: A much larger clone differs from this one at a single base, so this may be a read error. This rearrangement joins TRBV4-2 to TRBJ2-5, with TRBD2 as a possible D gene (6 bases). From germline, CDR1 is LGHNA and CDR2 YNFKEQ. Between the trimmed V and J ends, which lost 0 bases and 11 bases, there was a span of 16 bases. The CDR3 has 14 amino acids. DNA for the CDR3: TGTGCCAGCAGCCAAGATCCGGGGGTCAATGAGCAGTACTTC. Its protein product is CASSQDPGVNEQYF.

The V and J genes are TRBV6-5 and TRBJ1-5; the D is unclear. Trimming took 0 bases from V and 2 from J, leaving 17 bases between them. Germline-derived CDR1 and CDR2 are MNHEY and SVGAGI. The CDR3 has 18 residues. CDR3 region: CASSYSISGGRGNQPQHF. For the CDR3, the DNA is TGTGCCAGCAGTTACTCGATTTCCGGCGGTCGCGGCAATCAGCCCCAGCATTTT.

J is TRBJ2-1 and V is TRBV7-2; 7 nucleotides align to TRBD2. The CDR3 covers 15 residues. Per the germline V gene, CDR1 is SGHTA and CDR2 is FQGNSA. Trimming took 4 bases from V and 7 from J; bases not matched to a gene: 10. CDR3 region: CASSSRLRGGNEQFF. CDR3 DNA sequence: TGTGCCAGCAGCTCCCGTCTGCGGGGAGGGAATGAGCAGTTCTTC. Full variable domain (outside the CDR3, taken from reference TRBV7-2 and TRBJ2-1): GAGVSQSPSNKVTEKGKDVELRCDPISGHTALYWYRQSLGQGLEFLIYFQGNSAPDKSGLPSDRFSAERTGGSVSTLTIQRTQQEDSAVYLCASSSRLRGGNEQFFGPGTRLTVL.

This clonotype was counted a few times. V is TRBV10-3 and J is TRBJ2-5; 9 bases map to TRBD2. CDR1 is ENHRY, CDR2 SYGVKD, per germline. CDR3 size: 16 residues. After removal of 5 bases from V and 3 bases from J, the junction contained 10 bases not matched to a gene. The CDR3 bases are TGTGCCATCAGTAACTTAGCGGGAGACGTAAAAGAGACCCAGTACTTC. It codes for CAISNLAGDVKETQYF.

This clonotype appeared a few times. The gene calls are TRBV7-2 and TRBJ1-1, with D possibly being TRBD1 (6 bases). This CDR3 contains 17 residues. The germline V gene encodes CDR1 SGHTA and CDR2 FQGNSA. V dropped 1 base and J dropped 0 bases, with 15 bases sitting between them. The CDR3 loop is CASSLGAGQRMNTEAFF. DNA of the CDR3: TGTGCCAGCAGCTTAGGGGCTGGACAGAGGATGAACACTGAAGCTTTCTTT.